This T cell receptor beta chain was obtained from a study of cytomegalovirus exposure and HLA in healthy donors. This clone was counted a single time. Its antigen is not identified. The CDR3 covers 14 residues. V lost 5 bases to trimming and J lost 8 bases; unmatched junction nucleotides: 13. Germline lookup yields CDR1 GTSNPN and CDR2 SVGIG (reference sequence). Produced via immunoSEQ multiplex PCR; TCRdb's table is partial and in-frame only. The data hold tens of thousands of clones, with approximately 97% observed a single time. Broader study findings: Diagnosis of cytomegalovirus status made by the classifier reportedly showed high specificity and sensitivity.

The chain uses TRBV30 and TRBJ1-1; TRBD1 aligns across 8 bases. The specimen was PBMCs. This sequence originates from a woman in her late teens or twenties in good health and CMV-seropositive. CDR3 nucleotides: TGTGCCTGGCAAGATCGACAGGGGTTCTTAGAAGCTTTCTTT. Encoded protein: CAWQDRQGFLEAFF.